This T cell receptor (beta chain) was found in a study of cytomegalovirus exposure and HLA in healthy donors. In the case of this clone: Its antigen remains unknown.

Whole-study findings and limits: Immune exposure data for these donors was limited to CMV serostatus. The study listed 150 to 200 cytomegalovirus-associated TCR beta chains. Being productive about 90% or about 30% of the time was typical of most TCR beta V segments in an earlier analysis.

Amplification used 60 Vbeta primers and 13 Jbeta primers. The assay was immunoSEQ multiplex PCR, and TCRdb's table has in-frame clones only and misses some. The data hold about 150,000 clones, with around 74% observed a single time. The germline CDR1 and CDR2 sequences are MNHEY and SVGAGI. The CDR3 loop spans 14 amino acids. V was pared by 2 bases and J by 1 base, with 6 bases between. The rearrangement uses TRBV6-5 and TRBJ2-4, with D perhaps matching TRBD1 (6 bases). The material sequenced was PBMCs. The TCR sequence derives from a man aged 50 to 60 in good health and CMV-seropositive. CDR3 in amino acids: CASSYGQAKNIQYF. CDR3 DNA: TGTGCCAGCAGTTACGGACAGGCCAAAAACATTCAGTACTTC.